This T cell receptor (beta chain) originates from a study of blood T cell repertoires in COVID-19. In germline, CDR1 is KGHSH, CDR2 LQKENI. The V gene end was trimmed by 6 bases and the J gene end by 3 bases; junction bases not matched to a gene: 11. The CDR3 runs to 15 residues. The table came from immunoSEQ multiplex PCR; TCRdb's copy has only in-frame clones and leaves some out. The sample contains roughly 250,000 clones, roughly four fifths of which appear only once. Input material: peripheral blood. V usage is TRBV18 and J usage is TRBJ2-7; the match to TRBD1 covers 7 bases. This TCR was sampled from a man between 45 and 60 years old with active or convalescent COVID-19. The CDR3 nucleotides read TGTGCCAGCTCCCCGGAAGGGGGCTCGGGCTACGAGCAGTACTTC. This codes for CASSPEGGSGYEQYF. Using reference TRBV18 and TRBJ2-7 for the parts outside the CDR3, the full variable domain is NAGVMQNPRHLVRRRGQEARLRCSPMKGHSHVYWYRQLPEEGLKFMVYLQKENIIDESGMPKERFSAEFPKEGPSILRIQQVVRGDSAAYFCASSPEGGSGYEQYFGPGTRLTVT.